This T cell receptor (beta chain) was found in a study of T cell responses to AZD1222 COVID-19 vaccine. Study outcomes and limitations: Most donors were white British, females outnumbered males, and clonal diversity was possibly underestimated.

The assay was immunoSEQ multiplex PCR, and TCRdb's table has in-frame clones only and misses some. The table includes about 140,000 clones, roughly 90% detected once. Germline loops: CDR1 LGHDT, CDR2 YNNKEL (reference sequence). CDR3 length equals 12 residues. V lost 1 base and J lost 5, with 4 bases in between. Recipients boosted at about 4 weeks or about 12 weeks are pooled. On this clone itself: Antigen unknown.

This clonotype was obtained from an adult who received the AZD1222 COVID-19 vaccine. This material consisted of peripheral blood, taken 28 days after the second AZD1222 dose. This rearrangement joins TRBV3-1 (or the pseudogene TRBV3-2) to TRBJ2-3; D is unclear. The CDR3 DNA sequence: TGTGCCAGCAGCCAAGTTCTAGATACGCAGTATTTT. Translating it yields CASSQVLDTQYF.